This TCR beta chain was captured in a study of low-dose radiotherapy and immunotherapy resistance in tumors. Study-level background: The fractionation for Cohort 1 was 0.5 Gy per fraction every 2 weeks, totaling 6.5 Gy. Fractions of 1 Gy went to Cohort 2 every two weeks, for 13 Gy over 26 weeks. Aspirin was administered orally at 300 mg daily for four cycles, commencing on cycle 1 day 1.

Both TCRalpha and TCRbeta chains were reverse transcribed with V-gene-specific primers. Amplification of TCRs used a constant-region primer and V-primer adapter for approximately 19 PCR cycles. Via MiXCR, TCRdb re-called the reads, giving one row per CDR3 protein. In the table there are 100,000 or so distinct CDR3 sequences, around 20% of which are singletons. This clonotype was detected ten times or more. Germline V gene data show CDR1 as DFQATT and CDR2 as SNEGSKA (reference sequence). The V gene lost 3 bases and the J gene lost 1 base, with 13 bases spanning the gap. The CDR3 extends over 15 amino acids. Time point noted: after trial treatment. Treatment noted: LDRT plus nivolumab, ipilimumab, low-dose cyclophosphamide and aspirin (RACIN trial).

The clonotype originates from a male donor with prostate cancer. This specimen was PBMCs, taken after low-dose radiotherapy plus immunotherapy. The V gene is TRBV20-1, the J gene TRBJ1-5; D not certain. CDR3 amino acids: CSASGRAESNQPQHF. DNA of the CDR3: TGCAGTGCTAGTGGGCGGGCGGAAAGCAATCAGCCCCAGCATTTT.